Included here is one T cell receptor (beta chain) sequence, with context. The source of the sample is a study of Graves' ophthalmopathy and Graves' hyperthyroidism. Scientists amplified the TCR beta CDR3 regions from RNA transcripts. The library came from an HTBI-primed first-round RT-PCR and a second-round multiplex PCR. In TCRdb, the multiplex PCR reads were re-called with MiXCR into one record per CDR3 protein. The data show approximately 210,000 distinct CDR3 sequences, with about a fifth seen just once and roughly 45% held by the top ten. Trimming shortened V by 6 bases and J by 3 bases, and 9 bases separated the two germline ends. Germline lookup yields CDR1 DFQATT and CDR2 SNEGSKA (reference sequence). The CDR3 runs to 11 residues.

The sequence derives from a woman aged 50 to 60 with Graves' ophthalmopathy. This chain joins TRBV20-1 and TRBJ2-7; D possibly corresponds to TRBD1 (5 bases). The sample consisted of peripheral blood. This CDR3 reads CSARQSYEQYF. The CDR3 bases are TGCAGTGCCCGACAGAGCTACGAGCAGTACTTC.